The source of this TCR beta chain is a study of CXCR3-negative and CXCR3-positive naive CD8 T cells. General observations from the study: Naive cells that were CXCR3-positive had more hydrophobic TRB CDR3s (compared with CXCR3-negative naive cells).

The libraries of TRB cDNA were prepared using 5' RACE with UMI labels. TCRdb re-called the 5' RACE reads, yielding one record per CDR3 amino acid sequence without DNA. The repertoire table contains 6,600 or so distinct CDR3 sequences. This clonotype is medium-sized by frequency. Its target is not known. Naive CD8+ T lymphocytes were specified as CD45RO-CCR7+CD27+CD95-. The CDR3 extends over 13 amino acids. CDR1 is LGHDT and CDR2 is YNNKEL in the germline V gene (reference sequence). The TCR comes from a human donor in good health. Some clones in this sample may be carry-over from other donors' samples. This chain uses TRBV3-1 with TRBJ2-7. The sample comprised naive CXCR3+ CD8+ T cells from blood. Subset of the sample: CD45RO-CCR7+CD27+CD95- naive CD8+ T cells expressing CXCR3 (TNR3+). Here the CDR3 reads CASSQDRGFEQYF.